These T cell receptor beta chains were read from a single sample in a study of blood T cell repertoires in COVID-19. TCRdb's copy holds only in-frame clones and misses some; the assay was immunoSEQ multiplex PCR. Of around 120,000 clones listed, 86% were seen once; the top ten hold less than 2.5%. The sequenced sample was PBMCs or T cells enriched from blood (not recorded which). The receptors stem from a woman between 45 and 65 years old who had recovered from COVID-19. The CDR3 runs from the conserved cysteine through the conserved F or W. Each record gives: D gene, clone size, J gene, V gene, CDR3 DNA, CDR3 protein. The D gene is left open where the match is weak. Size tells how often a clone was seen (once, few, many) or the class of an expanded clone, and some rows leave it out.

D gene: NA
clone size: NA
J gene: TRBJ1-6
V gene: TRBV30
CDR3 DNA: TGTGCCTGGGGCACGTTAGGACAGCCCTATTCACCCCTCCACTTT
CDR3 protein: CAWGTLGQPYSPLHF

D gene: TRBD1
clone size: NA
J gene: TRBJ2-7
V gene: TRBV15
CDR3 DNA: TGTGCCACCAGCACGTCGACAGTTGGCAGGGGGCACGACGAGCAGTACTTC
CDR3 protein: CATSTSTVGRGHDEQYF

D gene: TRBD1
clone size: NA
J gene: TRBJ2-3
V gene: TRBV11-3
CDR3 DNA: TGTGCCAGCAGCTTAGATCGGGGACAGGGTCGCGGGTATTTT
CDR3 protein: CASSLDRGQGRGYF

D gene: TRBD1
clone size: NA
J gene: TRBJ2-1
V gene: TRBV6-5
CDR3 DNA: TGTGCCAGCAACGAGCAGGGGGTGGCTTGGAATGAGCAGTTCTTC
CDR3 protein: CASNEQGVAWNEQFF

D gene: TRBD1
clone size: NA
J gene: TRBJ1-1
V gene: TRBV10-3
CDR3 DNA: TGTGCCATCAGTGAGTTACAGGGGACTGAAGCTTTCTTT
CDR3 protein: CAISELQGTEAFF

D gene: NA
clone size: NA
J gene: TRBJ2-1
V gene: TRBV5-4
CDR3 DNA: TGTGCCAGCAGCTTTGATTGGACTTACCTATCTCTCGGCAATGAGCAGTTCTTC
CDR3 protein: CASSFDWTYLSLGNEQFF

D gene: NA
clone size: once
J gene: TRBJ2-5
V gene: TRBV2
CDR3 DNA: TGTGCCAGCAATAACGGGGTGGAGACCCAGTACTTC
CDR3 protein: CASNNGVETQYF

D gene: NA
clone size: NA
J gene: TRBJ2-3
V gene: TRBV10-3
CDR3 DNA: TGTGCCATCAGACGGGACTTTCGAGGAGATACGCAGTATTTT
CDR3 protein: CAIRRDFRGDTQYF

D gene: TRBD1
clone size: NA
J gene: TRBJ2-3
V gene: TRBV5-1
CDR3 DNA: TGCGCCAGCAGCTCGGGACAGACGGGTCCCACAGATACGCAGTATTTT
CDR3 protein: CASSSGQTGPTDTQYF

D gene: TRBD1
clone size: few
J gene: TRBJ2-5
V gene: TRBV19
CDR3 DNA: TGTGCCAGTGGACAGGGGTTGCAAGAGACCCAGTACTTC
CDR3 protein: CASGQGLQETQYF

D gene: TRBD2
clone size: NA
J gene: TRBJ2-3
V gene: TRBV6-6
CDR3 DNA: TGTGCCAGCAGTTACTCTGCGGGGGGCACAGATACGCAGTATTTT
CDR3 protein: CASSYSAGGTDTQYF

D gene: TRBD2
clone size: NA
J gene: TRBJ2-3
V gene: TRBV24-1
CDR3 DNA: TGTGCCACCAGTGACGGCACTAGCGGCGTCACAGATACGCAGTATTTT
CDR3 protein: CATSDGTSGVTDTQYF

D gene: TRBD1
clone size: NA
J gene: TRBJ2-1
V gene: TRBV5-1
CDR3 DNA: TGCGCCAGCAGCTCACCTCCGGGACAGCCCTACAATGAGCAGTTCTTC
CDR3 protein: CASSSPPGQPYNEQFF

D gene: NA
clone size: few
J gene: TRBJ1-5
V gene: TRBV7-2
CDR3 DNA: TGTGCCAGCAGCTTAGTCCACTTGAAGCCCCAGCATTTT
CDR3 protein: CASSLVHLKPQHF

D gene: TRBD1
clone size: NA
J gene: TRBJ1-5
V gene: TRBV10-1
CDR3 DNA: TGCGCCAGCACCCCCAGGACAGGGCCATCCACGGGGCATAGCAATCAGCCCCAGCATTTT
CDR3 protein: CASTPRTGPSTGHSNQPQHF

D gene: NA
clone size: NA
J gene: TRBJ1-1
V gene: TRBV6-8
CDR3 DNA: TGTGCCAGCACCCATGGGGAGGGGTGGGTGAACACTGAAGCTTTCTTT
CDR3 protein: CASTHGEGWVNTEAFF

D gene: NA
clone size: NA
J gene: TRBJ2-7
V gene: TRBV4-1
CDR3 DNA: TGCGCCAGCAGCCAAGCTCGGGGATACGAGCAGTACTTC
CDR3 protein: CASSQARGYEQYF

D gene: NA
clone size: NA
J gene: TRBJ2-5
V gene: TRBV12-3/TRBV12-4
CDR3 DNA: TGTGCCAGCAGTTTAAGGGGGAAGACCCAGTACTTC
CDR3 protein: CASSLRGKTQYF

D gene: TRBD1
clone size: NA
J gene: TRBJ2-7
V gene: TRBV9
CDR3 DNA: TGTGCCAGCAGCCCCCGACAACCGGGACAGGGGACCTACGAGCAGTACTTC
CDR3 protein: CASSPRQPGQGTYEQYF